Listed here are 26 T cell receptor beta chains from one sample, sequenced in a study of T cells in localized non-small cell lung cancer. Using immunoSEQ multiplex PCR, the repertoire was profiled, and TCRdb retains in-frame clones only, with some absent. The sample shows about 23,000 clones, 88% of them seen only once. Specimen: peripheral blood mononuclear cells, collected before any cancer treatment. The receptors stem from a woman between 40 and 69 years old with stage III lung adenocarcinoma.

This chain connects TRBV11-2 to TRBJ2-7; a possible D gene is TRBD2 (6 bases). Germline CDR1 SGHAT, CDR2 FQNNGV. Trimming took 10 bases from V and 0 from J, leaving 16 bases between them. The CDR3 is 14 residues long. CDR3 bases: TGTGCCACCAAACGTGGAGGGGCCTCCTACGAGCAGTACTTC. Its translation is CATKRGGASYEQYF.

The chain employs TRBV7-3 and TRBJ1-4, with a tentative D call TRBD1 (5 bases). Germline CDR1 and CDR2: SGHTA and FQGTGA. The V gene lost 5 bases and the J gene lost 6 bases, with 13 bases spanning the gap. This CDR3 has 14 residues. CDR3 nucleotide sequence: TGTGCCAGCAGCCCACTTCTGGGGGATGAAAAACTGTTTTTT. Its protein is CASSPLLGDEKLFF.

As DNA, the CDR3 is TGTGCCAGTAGCCCTCAGGGGGACGATGGCTACACCTTC. This sequence encodes CASSPQGDDGYTF. The chain joins TRBV19 to TRBJ1-2, with 7 bases fitting TRBD1. Germline loops: CDR1 LNHDA, CDR2 SQIVND (reference sequence). V gave up 6 bases and J gave up 6 bases; unmatched junction bases: 7. The CDR3 is made up of 13 amino acids.

V gene TRBV30 combines with J gene TRBJ1-1; D remains ambiguous. The length of the CDR3 is 14 residues. Germline V gene data show CDR1 as GTSNPN and CDR2 as SVGIG (reference sequence). V was shortened by 3 bases and J by 0 bases, with 11 bases between the two germline ends. CDR3 bases: TGTGCCTGGAGGGCCCACTCCCTGAACACTGAAGCTTTCTTT. Translating gives CAWRAHSLNTEAFF. Drawing the rest from reference TRBV30 and TRBJ1-1, the complete variable domain is SQTIHQWPATLVQPVGSPLSLECTVEGTSNPNLYWYRQAAGRGLQLLFYSVGIGQISSEVPQNLSASRPQDRQFILSSKKLLLSDSGFYLCAWRAHSLNTEAFFGQGTRLTVV.

The J gene is TRBJ1-2, the V gene TRBV7-9, with D possibly matching TRBD1 (5 bases). V was shortened by 5 bases and J by 8 bases, with 12 bases between the two germline ends. The germline V gene has CDR1 SEHNR and CDR2 FQNEAQ (reference sequence). The CDR3 is 12 residues long. The CDR3 region has the DNA TGTGCCAGCAGCCCCCAAACAGGAGGCTACACCTTC. Protein product: CASSPQTGGYTF.

The genes are TRBV7-7 and TRBJ2-1, with 12 positions matching TRBD2. The V segment lost 1 base and the J segment 6 bases; nucleotides outside the gene matches: 1. The CDR3 sequence is 15 residues long. CDR1 is SSHAT and CDR2 is FNYEAQ in the germline V gene (reference sequence). The CDR3 is CASSLGLAGVNEQFF. The CDR3 region has the DNA TGTGCCAGCAGCTTAGGACTAGCGGGGGTCAATGAGCAGTTCTTC.

The table lists this clone with a count of one. The chain is built from TRBV5-1 and TRBJ2-4; D not resolved. The CDR3 runs 13 residues. Germline lookup yields CDR1 SGHRS and CDR2 YFSETQ. The germline V and J ends were trimmed by 5 bases and 6 bases, with 12 bases remaining between them. CDR3 DNA sequence: TGCGCCAGCAGGACGTCAGCTGGAAACATTCAGTACTTC. As protein: CASRTSAGNIQYF.

The V call is TRBV19, the J call TRBJ1-5; no reliable D call. Germline V lookup: CDR1 LNHDA, CDR2 SQIVND (reference sequence). With 7 bases removed from V and 5 bases from J, the gap between germline ends came to 12 bases. The CDR3 is 13 residues long. The CDR3 spells CASKAVGDQPQHF. DNA for the CDR3: TGTGCCAGTAAGGCGGTTGGGGATCAGCCCCAGCATTTT. The whole variable domain, remainder taken from reference TRBV19 and TRBJ1-5, is DGGITQSPKYLFRKEGQNVTLSCEQNLNHDAMYWYRQDPGQGLRLIYYSQIVNDFQKGDIAEGYSVSREKKESFPLTVTSAQKNPTAFYLCASKAVGDQPQHFGDGTRLSIL.

This clone has only one observation. The rearrangement uses TRBV19 and TRBJ2-3; D is ambiguous. The CDR3 is 14 amino acids. The V end was cut by 3 bases, the J end by 3 bases, with 10 bases between. Germline CDR1 reads LNHDA; CDR2 reads SQIVND (reference sequence). CDR3 protein: CASSMGSITDTQYF. CDR3 bases: TGTGCCAGTAGTATGGGAAGTATAACAGATACGCAGTATTTT.

The chain joins TRBV7-8 to TRBJ2-7; perhaps D is TRBD1 or TRBD2 (6 bases each). Trimming removed 4 bases at V and 1 base at J, with 14 bases between. The length of the CDR3 is 15 residues. From germline, CDR1 is SGHVS and CDR2 FQNEAQ. The CDR3 DNA is TGTGCCAGCAGCTCACACGGAGGGGGTTCCTACGAGCAGTACTTC. Its protein is CASSSHGGGSYEQYF.

The chain employs TRBV5-1 and TRBJ2-1; D might be TRBD1 (5 bases). Trimming left V 4 bases short and J 3 bases short, with 11 bases between. The CDR3 covers 14 residues. CDR1 SGHRS and CDR2 YFSETQ come from the germline V gene. CDR3 region: CASSPGQIYNEQFF. CDR3 nucleotides: TGCGCCAGCAGCCCTGGACAAATCTACAATGAGCAGTTCTTC.

This clone was seen a few times. The rearrangement uses TRBV7-3 and TRBJ2-6; D unclear. Trimming cost V 5 bases and J 0 bases, with 8 bases left between them. The CDR3 totals 15 residues. The V gene's germline CDR1 is SGHTA and CDR2 FQGTGA. The CDR3 DNA reads TGTGCCAGCAGCCCCACCCACTCTGGGGCCAACGTCCTGACTTTC. Residues: CASSPTHSGANVLTF.

This clone was recorded only once. In DNA, the CDR3 is TGTGCTAGTAGTCCGGGGGCAGGTACTGAAGCTTTCTTT. Residues: CASSPGAGTEAFF. The gene calls are TRBV12-5 and TRBJ1-1, with D possibly TRBD1 on 6 matching bases. CDR1 is LGHNT and CDR2 is FRNRAP in the germline V gene. V lost 8 bases and J lost 5, with 15 bases in between. CDR3 size: 13 residues.

The chain joins TRBV14 to TRBJ2-3; D is uncertain. The V gene lost 0 bases and the J gene lost 2 bases, with 9 bases spanning the gap. Looked up from germline, CDR1 is SGHDN and CDR2 is FVKESK. The CDR3 is 15 residues long. In DNA form, the CDR3 reads TGTGCCAGCAGCCAAGAATGGGTGGCCACAGATACGCAGTATTTT. Translation: CASSQEWVATDTQYF.

The V call is TRBV27, the J call TRBJ1-1; 8 positions match TRBD1. J gave up 1 base and V 8 bases, and 6 bases lay outside the gene matches. The CDR3 is 14 residues long. The germline V gene has CDR1 MNHEY and CDR2 SMNVEV (reference sequence). The CDR3 region is CASQRDRGNTEAFF. The CDR3 DNA reads as TGTGCCAGCCAACGCGACAGGGGGAACACTGAAGCTTTCTTT.

The chain recombines TRBV28 with TRBJ2-5; D tentatively reads TRBD1 or TRBD2 (5 bases each). From germline, CDR1 is MDHEN and CDR2 SYDVKM. The germline V and J ends were trimmed by 6 bases and 7 bases, with 21 bases remaining between them. The CDR3 totals 15 residues. The CDR3, as DNA: TGTGCCAGCAGCCAAGACGGGGTCAAGAGGGGGACCCAGTACTTC. It is translated as CASSQDGVKRGTQYF.

The genes are TRBV6-5 and TRBJ2-3; 8 bases align to TRBD2. Germline values: CDR1 MNHEY, CDR2 SVGAGI. V gave up 8 bases and J gave up 1 base; unmatched junction bases: 5. The CDR3 runs 14 residues. As DNA, the CDR3 is TGTGCCAGCGGAGCGGGGGCGGGCACAGATACGCAGTATTTT. Translated: CASGAGAGTDTQYF.

The gene calls are TRBV28 and TRBJ1-5; D unclear. Germline CDR1 is MDHEN and CDR2 is SYDVKM. V lost 6 bases and J 1 base, leaving 7 bases between the germline ends. The CDR3 has 13 residues. The CDR3 DNA follows: TGTGCCAGCAGCTACCCCAGCAATCAGCCCCAGCATTTT. Translating it yields CASSYPSNQPQHF.

Only one count was recorded for this clone. This rearrangement joins TRBV27 to TRBJ2-7; TRBD2 aligns across 9 bases. Germline trimming cut 2 bases from V and 3 bases from J; bases unmatched to any gene: 2. Germline V gives CDR1 MNHEY, CDR2 SMNVEV (reference sequence). The CDR3 is made up of 14 amino acids. The CDR3 protein is CASSLGTSHYEQYF. CDR3 sequence (DNA): TGTGCCAGCAGTTTAGGGACTAGCCACTACGAGCAGTACTTC.

CDR3 residues: CASNGGPYEQYF. As DNA, the CDR3 is TGTGCCAGCAATGGGGGGCCATACGAGCAGTACTTC. The chain is built from TRBV2 and TRBJ2-7; D is possibly TRBD1 or TRBD2 (6 bases each). The CDR3 contains 12 residues. Germline loops: CDR1 SNHLY, CDR2 FYNNEI. V was pared by 7 bases and J by 4 bases, with 11 bases between.

V is TRBV6-6 and J is TRBJ1-1; TRBD1 agrees at 9 bases. CDR1 and CDR2 (germline): MNHNY, SVGAGI (reference sequence). The V segment lost 8 bases and the J segment 1 base; nucleotides outside the gene matches: 2. This CDR3 region has 13 residues. Written as DNA, the CDR3 is TGTGCCAGCGGGACAGGGTGGAACACTGAAGCTTTCTTT. It translates to CASGTGWNTEAFF.

The chain is built from TRBV10-3 and TRBJ1-3; D ambiguous. Trimming removed 3 bases from V and 6 bases from J, with 18 bases in between. This CDR3 is built from 16 residues. Germline CDR1 is ENHRY and CDR2 is SYGVKD. Here the CDR3 DNA reads TGTGCCATCAGTGAAGGCGTCGCAGTCCCTGTAAACACCATATATTTT. Its protein product is CAISEGVAVPVNTIYF.

The CDR3: CASSLAGVNNEQFF. DNA of the CDR3: TGTGCCAGCAGCCTCGCGGGGGTCAACAATGAGCAGTTCTTC. The V and J genes are TRBV7-3 and TRBJ2-1; 7 positions match TRBD2. Germline V gene data show CDR1 as SGHTA and CDR2 as FQGTGA. The CDR3 spans 14 residues. The junction had 6 bases not matched to a gene; V was cut back by 5 bases and J by 5 bases.

This chain connects TRBV5-4 to TRBJ2-5, with 14 bases that match TRBD2. In germline, CDR1 is SGHNT, CDR2 YYREEE (reference sequence). The trim removed 0 bases at V and 7 bases at J, leaving 5 bases unmatched. The CDR3 contains 16 residues. CDR3 bases: TGTGCCAGCAGCTTGGGACTAGCGGGAGGGCCGGGGACCCAGTACTTC. The encoded protein is CASSLGLAGGPGTQYF.

The chain employs TRBV5-1 and TRBJ2-3; the D is unclear. CDR3 size: 13 residues. V was cut by 1 base and J by 3 bases, with 6 bases left in between. Per germline, CDR1 SGHRS and CDR2 YFSETQ. The chain's CDR3 is CASSLMGTDTQYF. The CDR3 DNA sequence: TGCGCCAGCAGCTTGATGGGGACAGATACGCAGTATTTT.

The chain links TRBV5-1 to TRBJ2-7; D is tentatively TRBD1 or TRBD2 (6 bases each). The CDR3 consists of 13 residues. The V end was cut by 5 bases, the J end by 3 bases, with 12 bases between. Germline CDR1 and CDR2: SGHRS and YFSETQ. The DNA of the CDR3 is TGCGCCAGCAGGCGGGACACCTACTACGAGCAGTACTTC. Its protein product is CASRRDTYYEQYF.